The T cell receptor beta chain under discussion was sequenced for a study of blood T cells in healthy people across ages. It was with a sample-barcoded 5' primer and a J-beta primer mix that a second PCR of about 7 to 12 cycles was run. TCRdb redid the calling of the 5' RACE reads with MiXCR, one entry per CDR3 protein. This sample has roughly 1,500,000 distinct CDR3 sequences; about 31% occur once, and the top ten carry 11%. Deletions cut 3 bases from V and 4 bases from J, with 13 bases between. CDR1 is KGHSH, CDR2 LQKENI, per germline. This CDR3 spans 15 amino acids. The chain is built from TRBV18 and TRBJ2-1, with D perhaps TRBD2 (6 bases). Sequencing was performed on blood. This TCR was sampled from a woman aged 25 to 39 in good health. The CDR3 here is CASSPEGPLYNEQFF. The CDR3 DNA follows: TGTGCCAGCTCACCGGAGGGTCCTTTATACAATGAGCAGTTCTTC.